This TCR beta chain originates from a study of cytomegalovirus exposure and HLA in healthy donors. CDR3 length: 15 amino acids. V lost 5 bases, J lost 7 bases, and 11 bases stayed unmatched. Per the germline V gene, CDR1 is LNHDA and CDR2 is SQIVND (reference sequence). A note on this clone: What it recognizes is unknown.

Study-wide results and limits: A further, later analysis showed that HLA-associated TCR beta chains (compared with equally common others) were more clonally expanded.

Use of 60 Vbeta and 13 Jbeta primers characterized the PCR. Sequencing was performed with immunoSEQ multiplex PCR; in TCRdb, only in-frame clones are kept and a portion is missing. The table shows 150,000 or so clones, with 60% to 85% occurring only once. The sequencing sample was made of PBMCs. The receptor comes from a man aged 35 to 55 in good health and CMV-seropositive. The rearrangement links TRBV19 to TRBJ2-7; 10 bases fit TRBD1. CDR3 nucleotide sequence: TGTGCCAGTAGTTTCTCGGGACAGGGGCCCCTGGAGCAGTACTTC. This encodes CASSFSGQGPLEQYF.